A single sample gave rise to the 3 T cell receptor beta chains below, sequenced in a study of beta chain features in type 1 diabetes. Findings of the study overall: Type 1 diabetes patients had TCRB CDR3s that were shorter (moderately but significantly so) in all four CD4+ subsets.

These receptors have no known antigen. Expressed TCRB transcripts were sequenced because the isolated RNA had all been reverse transcribed beforehand. Generated by immunoSEQ multiplex PCR, the TCRdb table keeps only in-frame clones and is missing some. The sample yields about 360,000 clones, 10% to 15% seen once. The sequenced sample was naive CD4+ T cells from blood. The receptors shown here come from a woman under 30 with type 1 diabetes.

This clone has just a few counts. The chain carries TRBV20-1 and TRBJ1-2; D is unresolved. With 6 bases removed from V and 1 base from J, the gap between germline ends came to 3 bases. Germline CDR1 DFQATT, CDR2 SNEGSKA (reference sequence). The CDR3 contains 10 residues. The CDR3 region is CSALNYGYTF. In nucleotides, the CDR3 is TGCAGTGCCCTTAACTATGGCTACACCTTC.

A few counts support this clone. The chain couples TRBV30 to TRBJ2-1; 11 nucleotides match TRBD2. Trimming took 0 bases from V and 2 from J; bases not matched to a gene: 0. Germline CDR1 and CDR2: GTSNPN and SVGIG (reference sequence). This CDR3 is built from 15 residues. CDR3 residues: CAWSVGLAAYNEQFF. CDR3 in DNA: TGTGCCTGGAGTGTGGGACTAGCGGCCTACAATGAGCAGTTCTTC.

In this sample, this clone turned up a few times. This chain links TRBV4-3 with TRBJ2-1; TRBD2 matches at 10 bases. This CDR3 is 15 amino acids long. Per the germline V gene, CDR1 is LGHNA and CDR2 is YSLEER. V was pared by 4 bases and J by 3 bases, with 3 bases of the junction left unmatched. Written as DNA, the CDR3 is TGCGCCAGCAGCCGCGGGACTAGCGTCTACAATGAGCAGTTCTTC. Translating gives CASSRGTSVYNEQFF.